Below are 21 T cell receptor beta chains sequenced from a single sample in a study of cytomegalovirus exposure and HLA in healthy donors. This PCR relied on a set of 60 Vbeta primers and 13 Jbeta primers. Libraries were prepared by immunoSEQ multiplex PCR; TCRdb keeps only in-frame clonotypes and omits some of them. The sample has about 260,000 clones, approximately 84% seen once. Sequences were obtained from PBMCs. The source of these receptors is a woman aged 40 to 50 in good health and CMV-seropositive.

The J gene is TRBJ1-6, the V gene TRBV6-5, with D perhaps matching TRBD1 (5 bases). Trimming pared 2 bases from V and 14 bases from J, leaving 19 bases between. The CDR3 totals 15 residues. Germline CDR1 is MNHEY and CDR2 is SVGAGI. The DNA for the CDR3 is TGTGCCAGCAGTTACACCGACAGTCAAGTCGGTACCCTCCACTTT. Translating it yields CASSYTDSQVGTLHF.

The chain has TRBV4-3 and TRBJ1-5; 12 nucleotides match TRBD1. CDR1 is LGHNA and CDR2 is YSLEER in the germline V gene. The V and J ends lost 0 bases and 1 base, in that order; junction bases with no gene match: 7. The CDR3 is 19 amino acids. CDR3 sequence (DNA): TGCGCCAGCAGCCAAGATCCAGGGACAGGGGGCGCGAGCAATCAGCCCCAGCATTTT. Its translation: CASSQDPGTGGASNQPQHF.

This chain uses TRBV6-5 with TRBJ2-1, with D possibly TRBD2 on 6 matching bases. Looked up from germline, CDR1 is MNHEY and CDR2 is SVGAGI. The CDR3 is 13 amino acids. Trimming left V 2 bases short and J 10 bases short, with 12 bases between. For the CDR3, the DNA is TGTGCCAGCAGTTACCCAGGGCGGGGCGAGCAGTTCTTC. It specifies CASSYPGRGEQFF.

This rearrangement joins TRBV5-4 to TRBJ2-1; a weak D match, TRBD2 (5 bases). The CDR3 is made up of 15 amino acids. Germline V gene data show CDR1 as SGHNT and CDR2 as YYREEE (reference sequence). The V end lost 0 bases, the J end lost 7 bases, and 14 bases lay between the germline ends. CDR3 nucleotide sequence: TGTGCCAGCAGCTTGGAGTTTCGTGGGAGTAATGAGCAGTTCTTC. It translates to CASSLEFRGSNEQFF.

The rearrangement links TRBV25-1 to TRBJ2-2; 10 bases match TRBD1. This CDR3 contains 16 residues. The germline V gene encodes CDR1 MGHDK and CDR2 SYGVNS. J gave up 5 bases and V 3 bases, and 6 bases lay outside the gene matches. CDR3 bases: TGTGCCAGCAGTGACCGGACAGGGGGACGTACCGGGGAGCTGTTTTTT. It encodes CASSDRTGGRTGELFF.

The rearrangement links TRBV7-9 to TRBJ2-1, with D unclear. With 5 bases removed from V and 8 bases from J, the gap between germline ends came to 10 bases. The germline CDR1 and CDR2 sequences are SEHNR and FQNEAQ (reference sequence). The CDR3 runs to 12 residues. The CDR3 nucleotides read TGTGCCAGCAGCCTTGTAGTGTATGAGCAGTTCTTC. Protein: CASSLVVYEQFF. Full variable domain (outside the CDR3, taken from reference TRBV7-9 and TRBJ2-1): DTGVSQNPRHKITKRGQNVTFRCDPISEHNRLYWYRQTLGQGPEFLTYFQNEAQLEKSRLLSDRFSAERPKGSFSTLEIQRTEQGDSAMYLCASSLVVYEQFFGPGTRLTVL.

The J gene is TRBJ2-2, the V gene TRBV9; 14 bases match TRBD2. V was clipped by 4 bases and J by 3 bases; unmatched bases: 5. This CDR3 is built from 17 residues. Looked up from germline, CDR1 is SGDLS and CDR2 is YYNGEE. Here the CDR3 reads CASSKGLAGADTGELFF. As DNA, the CDR3 is TGTGCCAGCAGCAAGGGACTAGCGGGAGCGGACACCGGGGAGCTGTTTTTT.

This clone was counted a few times. The CDR3 coding sequence is TGTGCCAGCAGTTTGGACAGAAGAGGCGGCAATCAGCCCCAGCATTTT. Protein sequence: CASSLDRRGGNQPQHF. The rearrangement links TRBV28 to TRBJ1-5; D perhaps matches TRBD1 (6 bases). V was trimmed by 3 bases and J by 2 bases, leaving 14 bases between them. Germline-derived CDR1 and CDR2 are MDHEN and SYDVKM. This CDR3 is 16 amino acids long.

The J gene is TRBJ1-4, the V gene TRBV25-1, with no clear D. The CDR3 totals 14 residues. Trimming removed 5 bases from V and 6 bases from J, with 13 bases in between. CDR1 is MGHDK, CDR2 SYGVNS, per germline. The CDR3 bases are TGTGCCAGCAGTCCCCGGGTCCTTGATGAAAAACTGTTTTTT. Encoded protein: CASSPRVLDEKLFF.

This rearrangement joins TRBV19 to TRBJ1-5; TRBD1 matches at 8 bases. There are 15 residues in the CDR3. Germline V gene lookup returns CDR1 LNHDA and CDR2 SQIVND (reference sequence). Trimming at V came to 4 bases and at J to 3 bases, leaving 5 bases not matched to a gene. CDR3 protein: CASSTLDRVNQPQHF. CDR3 coding DNA: TGTGCCAGTAGTACCCTGGACAGGGTCAATCAGCCCCAGCATTTT.

The rearrangement joins TRBV29-1 to TRBJ2-2, with 14 nucleotides matching TRBD2. Losses at the gene ends were 6 bases for V and 4 bases for J; bases not matched to a gene: 7. From germline, CDR1 is SQVTM and CDR2 ANQGSEA. CDR3 size: 16 residues. CDR3 residues: CSVKGLAGVLTGELFF. The CDR3 region has the DNA TGCAGCGTCAAGGGACTAGCGGGAGTGCTCACCGGGGAGCTGTTTTTT.

The chain is built from TRBV7-9 and TRBJ2-3; D is possibly TRBD2 (5 bases). The CDR3 extends over 13 amino acids. V shed 4 bases and J shed 6 bases, with 11 bases lying between them. CDR1 and CDR2 (germline): SEHNR, FQNEAQ (reference sequence). CDR3 DNA: TGTGCCAGCAGCTCTGGAGGCGTCGATACGCAGTATTTT. Translating it yields CASSSGGVDTQYF.

The chain couples TRBV6-6 to TRBJ1-5; tentatively, D is TRBD1 (5 bases). The germline CDR1 and CDR2 sequences are MNHNY and SVGAGI (reference sequence). The CDR3 runs 16 residues. V lost 2 bases and J lost 8, with 19 bases in between. CDR3 in DNA: TGTGCCAGCAGTTACAGGGTCTTCGGGGGACCGGAGCCCCAGCATTTT. Its protein product is CASSYRVFGGPEPQHF.

The rearrangement uses TRBV30 and TRBJ2-7; possibly TRBD2 for D (7 bases). CDR3 size: 10 residues. V was clipped by 7 bases and J by 10 bases, with 14 bases between them. Germline lookup yields CDR1 GTSNPN and CDR2 SVGIG (reference sequence). The CDR3 nucleotides are TGTGCCTTTGGGGGGGCGATTCAGTACTTC. Encoded protein: CAFGGAIQYF.

In regard to this clone: The identical CDR3 is also encoded by other nucleotide sequences in the sample. The V and J genes are TRBV7-2 and TRBJ1-1; possibly TRBD1 for D (6 bases). Germline V CDR1 and CDR2: SGHTA, FQGNSA. V lost 3 bases, J lost 4 bases, and 15 bases lay in between. CDR3 length: 15 residues. Written as DNA, the CDR3 is TGTGCCAGCAGCTTCTCGGGGGGCCTCCCCACTGAAGCTTTCTTT. As protein: CASSFSGGLPTEAFF.

This chain links TRBV7-9 with TRBJ2-3; 8 bases agree with TRBD2. Looked up from germline, CDR1 is SEHNR and CDR2 is FQNEAQ (reference sequence). CDR3 length: 15 amino acids. V lost 1 base, J lost 4 bases, and 4 bases stayed unmatched. CDR3 protein: CASSLEGLDADTQYF. In DNA form, the CDR3 reads TGTGCCAGCAGCTTAGAGGGACTAGACGCAGATACGCAGTATTTT.

This clone was detected only once. The chain is built from TRBV5-1 and TRBJ1-5, with 7 positions matching TRBD1. The germline V gene has CDR1 SGHRS and CDR2 YFSETQ. CDR3 size: 13 residues. The junction had 1 base not matched to a gene; V was cut back by 2 bases and J by 5 bases. The CDR3, as DNA: TGCGCCAGCAGCTTCCAGGGGGATCAGCCCCAGCATTTT. It specifies CASSFQGDQPQHF. The entire variable domain, with the rest obtained from reference TRBV5-1 and TRBJ1-5, is as follows: KAGVTQTPRYLIKTRGQQVTLSCSPISGHRSVSWYQQTPGQGLQFLFEYFSETQRNKGNFPGRFSGRQFSNSRSEMNVSTLELGDSALYLCASSFQGDQPQHFGDGTRLSIL.

The CDR3 bases are TGTGCCATCAGTGTAGGGACTAGCGGGAGTTACGAGCAGTACTTC. It encodes CAISVGTSGSYEQYF. The rearrangement uses TRBV10-3 and TRBJ2-7; 14 bases map to TRBD2. Germline CDR1 is ENHRY and CDR2 is SYGVKD. Trimming removed 4 bases from V and 4 bases from J; junction bases left unmatched: 3. This CDR3 is built from 15 residues.

The chain combines TRBV7-9 with TRBJ1-6; D is unresolved. The CDR3 covers 12 residues. The germline gives CDR1 SEHNR, CDR2 FQNEAQ (reference sequence). V lost 1 base to trimming and J lost 9 bases, with 4 bases between them. The CDR3 DNA reads as TGTGCCAGCAGCTTAGGTCGTTCACCCCTCCACTTT. As protein: CASSLGRSPLHF.

The chain joins TRBV29-1 to TRBJ2-3, with 8 bases lining up with TRBD2. Per the germline V gene, CDR1 is SQVTM and CDR2 is ANQGSEA. V was pared by 7 bases and J by 6 bases, with 6 bases of the junction left unmatched. The CDR3 loop spans 12 amino acids. The CDR3 spells CSALGRDDTQYF. CDR3 nucleotides: TGCAGCGCCCTCGGGAGGGATGATACGCAGTATTTT.

The chain combines TRBV6-6 with TRBJ2-3; 14 positions match TRBD2. V was clipped by 5 bases and J by 4 bases; unmatched bases: 2. Germline V gives CDR1 MNHNY, CDR2 SVGAGI (reference sequence). The CDR3 loop spans 15 amino acids. CDR3: CASSPTSGRADTQYF. Here the CDR3 DNA reads TGTGCCAGCAGTCCGACTAGCGGGAGGGCAGATACGCAGTATTTT.